The 4 T cell receptor beta chains reported below all come from one sample, sequenced in a study of blood T cell repertoires in COVID-19. Here immunoSEQ multiplex PCR was the method, and the copy in TCRdb shows in-frame clones only, minus some. The sample lists tens of thousands of clones, 70% to 90% occurring once. Sequencing was carried out using peripheral blood. The receptors derive from a man aged 60 to 75 with acute or convalescent COVID-19.

The CDR3 coding sequence is TGTGCCAGCAGCCGTGAGAGGTGGCAGCCCCAGCATTTT. This codes for CASSRERWQPQHF. The chain combines TRBV7-8 with TRBJ1-5; no reliable D call. V was trimmed by 5 bases and J by 7 bases, leaving 12 bases between them. The CDR3 contains 13 residues. Germline values: CDR1 SGHVS, CDR2 FQNEAQ.

The chain combines TRBV3-1 (or the pseudogene TRBV3-2) with TRBJ1-3, with D uncertain. Per the germline V gene, CDR1 is LGHDT and CDR2 is YNNKEL (reference sequence). CDR3 length: 14 amino acids. Trimming left V 8 bases short and J 0 bases short, with 11 bases between. CDR3 amino acids: CASGLKSSGNTIYF. The DNA for the CDR3 is TGTGCCAGCGGTTTGAAGAGCTCTGGAAACACCATATATTTT.

This clone was seen once. This chain links TRBV10-3 with TRBJ1-2, with 7 bases lining up with TRBD1. CDR1 and CDR2 from the germline V gene are ENHRY and SYGVKD. V lost 6 bases and J lost 7; bases outside the gene matches: 11. CDR3 length: 14 residues. This chain's CDR3 is CAIRPVGNRGGYTF. DNA for the CDR3: TGTGCCATCAGACCCGTGGGGAACAGGGGTGGCTACACCTTC.

CDR3 nucleotide sequence: TGTGCCAGCAGTTTTAAGACGGGGGTCCCCAACTATGGCTACACCTTC. Translated: CASSFKTGVPNYGYTF. V is TRBV6-6 and J is TRBJ1-2, with D possibly TRBD1 on 5 matching bases. V lost 4 bases and J 2 bases, leaving 17 bases between the germline ends. The CDR3 runs 16 residues. Germline CDR1 and CDR2: MNHNY and SVGAGI (reference sequence).